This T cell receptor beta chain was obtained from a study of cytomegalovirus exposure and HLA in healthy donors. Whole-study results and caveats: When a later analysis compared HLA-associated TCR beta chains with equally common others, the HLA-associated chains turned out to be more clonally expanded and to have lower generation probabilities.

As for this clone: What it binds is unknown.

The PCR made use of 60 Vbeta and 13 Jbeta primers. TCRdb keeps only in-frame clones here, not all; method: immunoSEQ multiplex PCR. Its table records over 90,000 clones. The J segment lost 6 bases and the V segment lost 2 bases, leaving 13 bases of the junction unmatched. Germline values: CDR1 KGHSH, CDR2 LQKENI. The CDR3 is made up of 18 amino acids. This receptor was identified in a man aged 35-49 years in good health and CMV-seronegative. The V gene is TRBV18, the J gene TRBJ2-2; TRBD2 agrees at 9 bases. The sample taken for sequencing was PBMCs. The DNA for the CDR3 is TGTGCCAGCTCACCATACTCCGGGACTAGCTCTGGGGCCGGGGAGCTGTTTTTT. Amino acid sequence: CASSPYSGTSSGAGELFF.